This T cell receptor beta chain was recovered during a study of cytomegalovirus exposure and HLA in healthy donors. Findings and caveats of the study: Later work found most CMV-associated TCR beta chains apparently HLA-restricted. The study carried out a later analysis of TCR beta sequences. It associated some 18,000 of them with specific HLA alleles at a false discovery rate of 0.05.

60 Vbeta and 13 Jbeta primers were used in PCR. TCRdb's copy holds only in-frame clones and misses some; the assay was immunoSEQ multiplex PCR. Here the sample spans some 150,000 clones, around 77% being singletons. Samples came from healthy bone marrow donors. A note on this clone: Its antigen is as yet unknown.

This TCR was sampled from a man aged 25 to 40 in good health and CMV-seropositive. Sequences were obtained from PBMCs.

The CDR3 DNA reads as TGTGCCAGACAACAGGGTTCTGATACGCAGTATTTT. This sequence encodes CARQQGSDTQYF. This chain connects TRBV30 to TRBJ2-3; D is perhaps TRBD1 (6 bases). The CDR3 has 12 amino acids. V was shortened by 8 bases and J by 6 bases, with 15 bases between the two germline ends. Germline V gene lookup returns CDR1 GTSNPN and CDR2 SVGIG (reference sequence).